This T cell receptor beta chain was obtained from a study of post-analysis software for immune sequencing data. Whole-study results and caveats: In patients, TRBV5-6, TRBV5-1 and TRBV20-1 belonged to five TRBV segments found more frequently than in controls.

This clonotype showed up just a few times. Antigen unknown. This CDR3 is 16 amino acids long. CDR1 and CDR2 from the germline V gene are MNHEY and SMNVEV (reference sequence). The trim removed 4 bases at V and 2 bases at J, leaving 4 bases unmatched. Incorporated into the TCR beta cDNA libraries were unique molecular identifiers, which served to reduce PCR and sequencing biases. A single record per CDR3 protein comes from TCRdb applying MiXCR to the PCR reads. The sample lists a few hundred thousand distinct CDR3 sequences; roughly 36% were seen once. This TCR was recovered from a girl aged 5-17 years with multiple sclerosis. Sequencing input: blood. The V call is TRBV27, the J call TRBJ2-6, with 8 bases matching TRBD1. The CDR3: CASSSQTGAGANVLTF. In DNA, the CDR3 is TGTGCCAGCAGTTCACAGACAGGGGCTGGGGCCAACGTCCTGACTTTC.